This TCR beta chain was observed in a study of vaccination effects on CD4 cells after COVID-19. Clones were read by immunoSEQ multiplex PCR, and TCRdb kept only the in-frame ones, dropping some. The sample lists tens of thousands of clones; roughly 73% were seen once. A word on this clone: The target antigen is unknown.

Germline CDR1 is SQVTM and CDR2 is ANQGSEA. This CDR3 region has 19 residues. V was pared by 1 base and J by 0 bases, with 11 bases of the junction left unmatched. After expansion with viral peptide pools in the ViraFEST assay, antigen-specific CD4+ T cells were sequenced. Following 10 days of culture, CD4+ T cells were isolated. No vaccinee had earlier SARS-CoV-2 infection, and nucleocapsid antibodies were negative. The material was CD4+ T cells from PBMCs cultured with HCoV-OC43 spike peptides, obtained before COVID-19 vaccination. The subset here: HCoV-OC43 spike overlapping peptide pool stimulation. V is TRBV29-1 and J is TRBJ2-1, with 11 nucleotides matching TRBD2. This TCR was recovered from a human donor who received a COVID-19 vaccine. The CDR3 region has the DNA TGCAGCGTTGAAGGAGGAGTAGCGGGAGGGCCCAGCTCCTACAATGAGCAGTTCTTC. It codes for CSVEGGVAGGPSSYNEQFF.